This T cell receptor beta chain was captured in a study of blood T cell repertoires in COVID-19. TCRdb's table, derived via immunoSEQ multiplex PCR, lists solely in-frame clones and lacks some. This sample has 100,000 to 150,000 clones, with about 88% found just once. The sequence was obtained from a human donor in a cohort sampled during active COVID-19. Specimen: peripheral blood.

CDR3 in DNA: TGTGCCAGCAGCTGGGGGGGTAGAGAGACCCAGTACTTC. Encoded protein: CASSWGGRETQYF. This chain uses TRBV28 with TRBJ2-5, with TRBD2 matching over 7 bases. This CDR3 spans 13 amino acids. Trimming took 6 bases from V and 4 from J; bases not matched to a gene: 5. The germline V gene has CDR1 MDHEN and CDR2 SYDVKM.